What follows describes a single TCR beta chain. These data originate in a study of prognosis after radiotherapy for stage I lung cancer. About the research overall: Enrolled patients were those with stage I non-small cell lung cancer, a group that was recruited between early 2018 and January 2019. Non-small cell lung cancer patients were all deemed medically inoperable. The tumors were adenocarcinoma in around 12 patients (squamous cell carcinoma in six or seven).

CDR3 length equals 12 residues. CDR1 is DFQATT, CDR2 SNEGSKA, per germline (reference sequence). Trimming stripped 2 bases from V and 8 bases from J, with 12 bases between. Amplicons of TCR beta CDR3 were generated from genomic DNA by two-round multiplex PCR. Primers specific to each TRBV and TRBJ gene were used in first-round PCR. TCRdb itself ran the multiplex PCR reads through MiXCR, one entry per CDR3 protein. The sample lists 14,000 or so distinct CDR3 sequences, approximately 50% seen once, with 38% in the top ten. The material sequenced was PBMCs, taken before or after stereotactic body radiation therapy (not recorded which). The chain joins TRBV20-1 to TRBJ1-2; a weak D match, TRBD1 (6 bases). This clonotype was sampled from a donor of 50 years or more with non-small cell lung cancer. CDR3 sequence (DNA): TGCAGTGCTAGAACGGGGGGCACCGGCTACACCTTC. Translated: CSARTGGTGYTF.